A single sample gave rise to the 28 T cell receptor beta chains below, sequenced in a study of T cells after posttransplantation cyclophosphamide. Data came from immunoSEQ multiplex PCR; TCRdb stores just in-frame clones and leaves some out. The data show tens of thousands of clones, with none appearing a single time. Material for sequencing was PBMCs. The receptors derive from a man aged 45-65 years in good health, CMV-negative, and a related stem cell transplant donor.

This clone appeared many times. The chain couples TRBV5-4 to TRBJ2-3, with D tentatively TRBD2 (6 bases). Germline V gives CDR1 SGHNT, CDR2 YYREEE (reference sequence). V lost 8 bases and J 0 bases, leaving 16 bases between the germline ends. The CDR3 runs 15 residues. The CDR3 nucleotides are TGTGCCAGTGACGTGGCGGGATCTAGCACAGATACGCAGTATTTT. Protein product: CASDVAGSSTDTQYF.

Many counts were recorded for this clone. The rearrangement links TRBV9 to TRBJ1-1; TRBD1 is a possible D gene (5 bases). The CDR3 has 16 amino acids. CDR1 and CDR2 from the germline V gene are SGDLS and YYNGEE. V was pared by 0 bases and J by 0 bases, with 12 bases between. CDR3: CASSVDAGLMNTEAFF. DNA for the CDR3: TGTGCCAGCAGCGTAGACGCAGGGTTAATGAACACTGAAGCTTTCTTT.

This clone was detected ten times or more. The J gene is TRBJ2-7, the V gene TRBV4-1, with 7 bases fitting TRBD2. The V segment lost 0 bases and the J segment 6 bases; nucleotides outside the gene matches: 8. CDR1 MGHRA and CDR2 YSYEKL come from the germline V gene. CDR3 length: 15 residues. The DNA of the CDR3 is TGCGCCAGCAGCCAAGAGTGGGGGAGGGTGGCCGAGCAGTACTTC. Its translation: CASSQEWGRVAEQYF.

This clone was seen at least ten times. CDR3 bases: TGTGCCAGCAACGAGAGGGTAGCACAAGAGACCCAGTACTTC. Translated: CASNERVAQETQYF. This rearrangement joins TRBV2 to TRBJ2-5, with D perhaps matching TRBD2 (5 bases). Trimming took off 7 bases at V and 2 bases at J, with 14 bases between the two ends. CDR1 and CDR2 from the germline V gene are SNHLY and FYNNEI. The CDR3 has 14 amino acids.

There are many counts of this clone. The V gene is TRBV11-1, the J gene TRBJ2-3; 13 nucleotides align to TRBD2. CDR1 is SGHAT, CDR2 FQDESV, per germline (reference sequence). This CDR3 contains 16 residues. V lost 6 bases, J lost 4 bases, and 7 bases stayed unmatched. The CDR3 DNA reads TGTGCCAGCAGACCGACCGGGACTAGCGGGGCAGATACGCAGTATTTT. Translation gives CASRPTGTSGADTQYF.

The sample holds many counts of this clone. The CDR3 sequence is CASSYSGRRDEQYF. The DNA of the CDR3 is TGTGCCAGCAGTTATAGCGGGAGAAGAGACGAGCAGTACTTC. The V and J genes are TRBV7-9 and TRBJ2-7; 9 bases align to TRBD2. V dropped 6 bases and J dropped 5; count of bases not matched to a gene: 8. CDR3 length equals 14 residues. Germline loops: CDR1 SEHNR, CDR2 FQNEAQ (reference sequence).

This clone was counted ten times or more. This chain uses TRBV6-5 with TRBJ1-1; 7 bases align to TRBD1. Losses at the gene ends were 7 bases for V and 3 bases for J; bases not matched to a gene: 8. The length of the CDR3 is 14 residues. Germline-derived CDR1 and CDR2 are MNHEY and SVGAGI. The CDR3 bases are TGTGCCAGCACCCAAGACAGGGTTTACACTGAAGCTTTCTTT. Protein: CASTQDRVYTEAFF.

In its sample, this clone was seen many times. The chain links TRBV30 to TRBJ2-2; a weak D match, TRBD1 (5 bases). This CDR3 has 14 residues. Germline lookup yields CDR1 GTSNPN and CDR2 SVGIG (reference sequence). Trimming stripped 4 bases from V and 0 bases from J, with 9 bases between. The CDR3 here is CAWIAGTNTGELFF. The CDR3 coding sequence is TGTGCCTGGATTGCAGGGACGAACACCGGGGAGCTGTTTTTT. The whole variable domain, remainder taken from reference TRBV30 and TRBJ2-2, is SQTIHQWPATLVQPVGSPLSLECTVEGTSNPNLYWYRQAAGRGLQLLFYSVGIGQISSEVPQNLSASRPQDRQFILSSKKLLLSDSGFYLCAWIAGTNTGELFFGEGSRLTVL.

There are many counts of this clone. This chain joins TRBV21-1 and TRBJ1-5. TRBV21-1 is labeled a pseudogene. The CDR3 totals 15 residues. The CDR3 coding sequence is TGTGCCAGCAGCCCCCCGCCGCGGAGCAATCAGCCCCAGCATTTT. It is translated as CASSPPPRSNQPQHF.

This clone was found many times. The chain combines TRBV18 with TRBJ2-7, with 15 bases identical to TRBD2. Germline-derived CDR1 and CDR2 are KGHSH and LQKENI. The CDR3 runs to 15 residues. Germline trimming cut 3 bases from V and 6 bases from J; bases unmatched to any gene: 3. CDR3 in DNA: TGTGCCAGCTCACCCGGGACTAGCGGGAGGAGCGAGCAGTACTTC. Amino acid sequence: CASSPGTSGRSEQYF. The full variable domain, in which reference TRBV18 and TRBJ2-7 provide the parts outside the CDR3, is NAGVMQNPRHLVRRRGQEARLRCSPMKGHSHVYWYRQLPEEGLKFMVYLQKENIIDESGMPKERFSAEFPKEGPSILRIQQVVRGDSAAYFCASSPGTSGRSEQYFGPGTRLTVT.

This clone was detected many times. J is TRBJ1-4 and V is TRBV7-3, with a tentative D call TRBD1 (5 bases). The CDR3 sequence is 15 residues long. CDR1 SGHTA and CDR2 FQGTGA come from the germline V gene. The ends were cut back, 1 base at V and 8 bases at J, with 14 bases in the middle. The CDR3 nucleotides are TGTGCCAGCAGCTTAATGGGGCAGGTTGGGGAAAAACTGTTTTTT. Protein: CASSLMGQVGEKLFF.

This clone has just a few counts. The J gene is TRBJ2-1, the V gene TRBV18, with 10 bases lining up with TRBD2. V gave up 1 base and J gave up 2 bases; unmatched junction bases: 5. The CDR3 consists of 17 residues. CDR1 is KGHSH, CDR2 LQKENI, per germline. CDR3 sequence reads: CASSPLAGGPAYNEQFF. Here the CDR3 DNA reads TGTGCCAGCTCACCACTAGCGGGGGGCCCCGCCTACAATGAGCAGTTCTTC.

There are many counts of this clone. This chain joins TRBV19 and TRBJ2-7; D might be TRBD2 (5 bases). The germline V and J ends were trimmed by 5 bases and 5 bases, with 13 bases remaining between them. CDR3 size: 13 residues. Germline V gene sequence: CDR1 LNHDA, CDR2 SQIVND (reference sequence). CDR3 sequence: CASSYLTGNEQYF. The CDR3 region has the DNA TGTGCCAGTAGTTACCTAACGGGAAACGAGCAGTACTTC.

This clone was observed at least ten times. The rearrangement links TRBV5-1 to TRBJ1-2, with 8 nucleotides matching TRBD1. V lost 4 bases and J lost 2; bases outside the gene matches: 4. Germline lookup yields CDR1 SGHRS and CDR2 YFSETQ. The CDR3 length is 14 residues. DNA for the CDR3: TGCGCCAGCAGCACCGGACAGGGCAACTATGGCTACACCTTC. This translates into CASSTGQGNYGYTF.

This clone was counted ten times or more. The CDR3 nucleotides read TGTGCCAGCAGGCCCATAGTCGCTTACGAGCAGTACTTC. Protein: CASRPIVAYEQYF. This rearrangement joins TRBV27 to TRBJ2-7; D is undetermined. V was trimmed by 6 bases and J by 4 bases, leaving 13 bases between them. The CDR3 runs to 13 residues. Germline V gene lookup returns CDR1 MNHEY and CDR2 SMNVEV (reference sequence).

There are many counts of this clone. The V gene is TRBV2, the J gene TRBJ1-5, with 7 bases fitting TRBD1. V lost 2 bases, J lost 5 bases, and 0 bases stayed unmatched. Germline CDR1 SNHLY, CDR2 FYNNEI. CDR3 size: 13 residues. In DNA form, the CDR3 reads TGTGCCAGCAGTGAACAGGGGGATCAGCCCCAGCATTTT. Protein product: CASSEQGDQPQHF.

Many counts were recorded for this clone. This chain joins TRBV9 and TRBJ1-2; 8 positions agree with TRBD1. The germline V gene encodes CDR1 SGDLS and CDR2 YYNGEE. The CDR3 is made up of 16 amino acids. V dropped 4 bases and J dropped 4; count of bases not matched to a gene: 12. This chain's CDR3 is CASSPGDRLLVYGYTF. DNA for the CDR3: TGTGCCAGCAGCCCAGGGGACAGGCTTCTTGTCTATGGCTACACCTTC.

This clone has at least ten counts. This rearrangement joins TRBV18 to TRBJ1-1; no reliable D call. Germline V lookup: CDR1 KGHSH, CDR2 LQKENI. Trimming removed 6 bases from V and 0 bases from J, with 8 bases in between. This CDR3 comprises 13 residues. The CDR3 sequence is CASSPNMNTEAFF. DNA for the CDR3: TGTGCCAGCTCCCCAAACATGAACACTGAAGCTTTCTTT.

This clone appeared many times. This chain connects TRBV6-1 to TRBJ2-3; a possible D gene is TRBD1 (6 bases). There are 14 residues in the CDR3. V was pared by 7 bases and J by 4 bases, with 15 bases between. In germline, CDR1 is MNHNS, CDR2 SASEGT. CDR3 loop: CASMSGAVSDTQYF. The DNA of the CDR3 is TGTGCCAGCATGTCAGGGGCCGTATCAGATACGCAGTATTTT.

This clone came up many times. The V gene is TRBV19, the J gene TRBJ1-1; 8 bases match TRBD1. Germline-derived CDR1 and CDR2 are LNHDA and SQIVND (reference sequence). The CDR3 extends over 15 amino acids. Trimming at V came to 5 bases and at J to 3 bases, leaving 8 bases not matched to a gene. CDR3: CASSPRTGTYTEAFF. In DNA form, the CDR3 reads TGTGCCAGTAGTCCTCGGACAGGGACGTACACTGAAGCTTTCTTT.

This clone turned up a few times. The genes are TRBV9 and TRBJ2-5, with 9 bases matching TRBD2. In germline, CDR1 is SGDLS, CDR2 YYNGEE. The CDR3 length is 16 residues. V shed 0 bases, J shed 2 bases, and the junction held 5 bases outside the gene matches. The CDR3 DNA is TGTGCCAGCAGCGTAGGTCCCCTAGCGGGGCAAGAGACCCAGTACTTC. Protein: CASSVGPLAGQETQYF.

There are many counts of this clone. The V and J genes are TRBV18 and TRBJ2-7; 11 bases fit TRBD1. V was clipped by 6 bases and J by 2 bases; unmatched bases: 6. The CDR3 is 15 amino acids. The germline CDR1 and CDR2 sequences are KGHSH and LQKENI. DNA of the CDR3: TGTGCCAGCTCCCGGGGGACAGGGGGTACCTACGAGCAGTACTTC. Protein product: CASSRGTGGTYEQYF.

This clone was seen at least ten times. The rearrangement links TRBV5-1 to TRBJ2-6; 7 nucleotides match TRBD1. Germline CDR1 reads SGHRS; CDR2 reads YFSETQ. This CDR3 is 15 amino acids long. After removal of 3 bases from V and 2 bases from J, the junction contained 2 bases not matched to a gene. The CDR3 spells CASSYDRAGANVLTF. CDR3 nucleotide sequence: TGCGCCAGCAGCTACGACAGGGCTGGGGCCAACGTCCTGACTTTC.

This clone came up many times. The CDR3 sequence: CASSGGQGEIYEAFF. CDR3 coding DNA: TGTGCCAGCAGCGGCGGACAGGGGGAAATCTATGAAGCTTTCTTT. The gene calls are TRBV2 and TRBJ1-1; 10 bases agree with TRBD1. Germline CDR1 reads SNHLY; CDR2 reads FYNNEI. CDR3 length equals 15 residues. J lost 7 bases, V lost 6 bases, and 11 bases had no gene match.

In this sample, this clone turned up many times. The V gene is TRBV9, the J gene TRBJ1-5; possibly TRBD1 for D (5 bases). V lost 3 bases and J 2 bases, leaving 12 bases between the germline ends. The CDR3 spans 15 residues. Germline CDR1 reads SGDLS; CDR2 reads YYNGEE. The CDR3 coding sequence is TGTGCCAGCAGCGCCGGACATTCGGGCAATCAGCCCCAGCATTTT. The encoded protein is CASSAGHSGNQPQHF. The whole variable domain, filled in from reference TRBV9 and TRBJ1-5, reads DSGVTQTPKHLITATGQRVTLRCSPRSGDLSVYWYQQSLDQGLQFLIQYYNGEERAKGNILERFSAQQFPDLHSELNLSSLELGDSALYFCASSAGHSGNQPQHFGDGTRLSIL.

This clone was picked up many times. J is TRBJ1-5 and V is TRBV6-5, with D possibly TRBD1 on 5 matching bases. V was clipped by 5 bases and J by 6 bases, with 14 bases between them. The CDR3 loop spans 14 amino acids. Germline V CDR1 and CDR2: MNHEY, SVGAGI. The CDR3 DNA sequence: TGTGCCAGCAGTCATTCAGGTAGGGGTCAGCCCCAGCATTTT. Its translation is CASSHSGRGQPQHF.

The sample holds many counts of this clone. The gene calls are TRBV2 and TRBJ2-5; weak D call: TRBD1 (7 bases). The CDR3 extends over 13 amino acids. V was trimmed by 9 bases and J by 4 bases, leaving 15 bases between them. Germline CDR1 and CDR2: SNHLY and FYNNEI. In DNA, the CDR3 is TGTGCCAGTCTCGGGGGACAGCGAGAGACCCAGTACTTC. This gives the protein CASLGGQRETQYF.

This clone was recorded at least ten times. The V and J genes are TRBV4-1 and TRBJ2-7, with 10 positions matching TRBD2. Unmatched junction bases numbered 11, after V lost 4 bases and J lost 8 bases. There are 15 residues in the CDR3. Germline CDR1 and CDR2: MGHRA and YSYEKL. CDR3 protein: CASSLSGGPGEKQYF. In nucleotides, the CDR3 is TGCGCCAGCAGCCTTAGCGGGGGGCCCGGTGAGAAGCAGTACTTC.